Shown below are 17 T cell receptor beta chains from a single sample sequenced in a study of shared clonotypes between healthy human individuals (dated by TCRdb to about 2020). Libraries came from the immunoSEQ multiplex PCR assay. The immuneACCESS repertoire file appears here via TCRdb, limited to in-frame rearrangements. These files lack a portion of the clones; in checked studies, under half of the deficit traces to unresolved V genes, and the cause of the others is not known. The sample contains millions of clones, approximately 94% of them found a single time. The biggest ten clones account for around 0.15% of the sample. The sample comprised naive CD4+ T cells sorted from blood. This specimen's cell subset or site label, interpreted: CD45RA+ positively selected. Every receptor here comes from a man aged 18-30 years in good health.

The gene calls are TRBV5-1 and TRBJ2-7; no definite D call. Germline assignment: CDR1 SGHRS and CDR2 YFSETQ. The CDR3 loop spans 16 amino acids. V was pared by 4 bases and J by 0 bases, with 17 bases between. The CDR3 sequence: CASSRGNGILSYEQYF. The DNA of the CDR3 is TGCGCCAGCAGCCGTGGGAACGGAATCCTCTCCTACGAGCAGTACTTC.

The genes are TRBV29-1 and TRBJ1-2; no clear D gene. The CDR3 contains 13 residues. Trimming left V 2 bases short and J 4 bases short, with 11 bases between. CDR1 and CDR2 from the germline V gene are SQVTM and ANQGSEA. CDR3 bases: TGCAGCGTTGAAAGCCTTCCTACCTATGGCTACACCTTC. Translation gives CSVESLPTYGYTF.

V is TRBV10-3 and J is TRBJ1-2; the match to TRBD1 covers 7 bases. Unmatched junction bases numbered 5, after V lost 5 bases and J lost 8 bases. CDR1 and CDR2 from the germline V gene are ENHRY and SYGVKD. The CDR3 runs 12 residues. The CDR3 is CAISLDRRGYTF. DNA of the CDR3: TGTGCCATCAGTTTGGACAGGAGGGGCTACACCTTC.

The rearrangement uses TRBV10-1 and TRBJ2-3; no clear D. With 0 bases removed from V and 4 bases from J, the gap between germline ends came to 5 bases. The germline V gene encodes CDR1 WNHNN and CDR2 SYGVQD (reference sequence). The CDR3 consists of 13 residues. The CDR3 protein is CASSESVADTQYF. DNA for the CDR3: TGCGCCAGCAGTGAGTCTGTGGCAGATACGCAGTATTTT.

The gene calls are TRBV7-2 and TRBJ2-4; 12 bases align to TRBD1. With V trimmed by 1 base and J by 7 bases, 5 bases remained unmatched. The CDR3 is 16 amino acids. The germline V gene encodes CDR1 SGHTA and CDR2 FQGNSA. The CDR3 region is CASSLDGTGGANIQYF. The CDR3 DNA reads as TGTGCCAGCAGCTTAGATGGGACAGGGGGCGCGAACATTCAGTACTTC.

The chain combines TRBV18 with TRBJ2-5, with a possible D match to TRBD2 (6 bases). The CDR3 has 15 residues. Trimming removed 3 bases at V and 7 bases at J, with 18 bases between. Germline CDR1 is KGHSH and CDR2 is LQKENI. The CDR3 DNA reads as TGTGCCAGCTCACCGAGGGAGGATCCCTCGGGGACCCAGTACTTC. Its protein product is CASSPREDPSGTQYF. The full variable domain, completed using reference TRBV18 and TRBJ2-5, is NAGVMQNPRHLVRRRGQEARLRCSPMKGHSHVYWYRQLPEEGLKFMVYLQKENIIDESGMPKERFSAEFPKEGPSILRIQQVVRGDSAAYFCASSPREDPSGTQYFGPGTRLLVL.

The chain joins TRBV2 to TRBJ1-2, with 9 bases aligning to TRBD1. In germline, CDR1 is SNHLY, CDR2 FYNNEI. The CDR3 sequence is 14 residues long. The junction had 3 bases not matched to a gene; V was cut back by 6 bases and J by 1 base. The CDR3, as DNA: TGTGCCAGCAGGTGGACAGGGGTTAACTATGGCTACACCTTC. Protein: CASRWTGVNYGYTF.

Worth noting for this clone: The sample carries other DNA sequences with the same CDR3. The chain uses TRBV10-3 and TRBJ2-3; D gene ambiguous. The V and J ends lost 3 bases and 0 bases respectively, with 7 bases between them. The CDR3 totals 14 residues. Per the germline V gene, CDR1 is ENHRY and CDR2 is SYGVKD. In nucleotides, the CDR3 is TGTGCCATCAGTGAAGGTGGGAGCACAGATACGCAGTATTTT. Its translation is CAISEGGSTDTQYF.

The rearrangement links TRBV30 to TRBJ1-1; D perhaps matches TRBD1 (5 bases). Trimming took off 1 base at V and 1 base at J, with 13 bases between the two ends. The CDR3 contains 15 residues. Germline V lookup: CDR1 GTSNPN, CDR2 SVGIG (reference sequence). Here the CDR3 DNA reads TGTGCCTGGAGTGGGGTAGGACACTCGAACACTGAAGCTTTCTTT. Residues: CAWSGVGHSNTEAFF.

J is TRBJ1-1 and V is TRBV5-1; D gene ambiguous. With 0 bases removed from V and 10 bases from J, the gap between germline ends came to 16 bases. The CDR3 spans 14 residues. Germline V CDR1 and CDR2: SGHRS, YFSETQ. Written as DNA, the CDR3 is TGCGCCAGCAGCTTGGCCTATGGAGGGTTGGGAGCTTTCTTT. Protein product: CASSLAYGGLGAFF.

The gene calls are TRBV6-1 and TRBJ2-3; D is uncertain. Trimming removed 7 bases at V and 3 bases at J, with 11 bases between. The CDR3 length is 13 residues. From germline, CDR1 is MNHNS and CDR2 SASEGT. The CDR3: CASKFSVTDTQYF. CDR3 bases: TGTGCCAGCAAGTTCTCGGTAACAGATACGCAGTATTTT.

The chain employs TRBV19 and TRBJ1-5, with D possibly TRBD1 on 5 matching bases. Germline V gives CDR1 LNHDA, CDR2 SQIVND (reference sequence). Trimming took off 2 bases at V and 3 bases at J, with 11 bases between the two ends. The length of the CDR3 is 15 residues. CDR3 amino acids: CASSISGRDNQPQHF. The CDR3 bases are TGTGCCAGTAGTATATCAGGCAGGGACAATCAGCCCCAGCATTTT.

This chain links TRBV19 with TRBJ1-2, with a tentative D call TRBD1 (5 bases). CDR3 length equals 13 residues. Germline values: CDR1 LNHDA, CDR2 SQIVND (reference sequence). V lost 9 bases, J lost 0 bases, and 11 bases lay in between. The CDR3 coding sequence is TGTGCCAGCCGGGGGGGGACTAACTATGGCTACACCTTC. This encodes CASRGGTNYGYTF.

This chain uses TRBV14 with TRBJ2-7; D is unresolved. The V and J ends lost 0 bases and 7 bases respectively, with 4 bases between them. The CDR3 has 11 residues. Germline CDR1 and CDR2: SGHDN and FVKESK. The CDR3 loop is CASSQEEEQYF. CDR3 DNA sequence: TGTGCCAGCAGCCAAGAGGAAGAGCAGTACTTC.

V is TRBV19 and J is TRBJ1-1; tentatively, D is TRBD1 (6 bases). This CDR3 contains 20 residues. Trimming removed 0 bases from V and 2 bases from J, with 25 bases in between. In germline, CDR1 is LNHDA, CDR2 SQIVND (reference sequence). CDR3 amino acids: CASSIESGGGRLVGNTEAFF. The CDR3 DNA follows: TGTGCCAGTAGTATAGAATCCGGCGGGGGGCGATTGGTTGGCAACACTGAAGCTTTCTTT. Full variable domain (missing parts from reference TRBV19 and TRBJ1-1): DGGITQSPKYLFRKEGQNVTLSCEQNLNHDAMYWYRQDPGQGLRLIYYSQIVNDFQKGDIAEGYSVSREKKESFPLTVTSAQKNPTAFYLCASSIESGGGRLVGNTEAFFGQGTRLTVV.

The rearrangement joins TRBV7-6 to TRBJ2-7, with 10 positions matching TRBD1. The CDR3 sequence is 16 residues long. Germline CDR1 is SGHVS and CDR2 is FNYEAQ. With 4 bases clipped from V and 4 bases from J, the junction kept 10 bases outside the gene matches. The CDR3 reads CASSSMRDRGMYEQYF. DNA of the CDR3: TGTGCCAGCAGCTCCATGAGGGACAGGGGTATGTACGAGCAGTACTTC.

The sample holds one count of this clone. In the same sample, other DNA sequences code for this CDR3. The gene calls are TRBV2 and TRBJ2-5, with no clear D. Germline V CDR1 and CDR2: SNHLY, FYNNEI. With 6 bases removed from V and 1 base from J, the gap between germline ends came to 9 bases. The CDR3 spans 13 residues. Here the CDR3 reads CASSRGVQETQYF. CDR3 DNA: TGTGCCAGCAGCCGTGGAGTCCAAGAGACCCAGTACTTC.